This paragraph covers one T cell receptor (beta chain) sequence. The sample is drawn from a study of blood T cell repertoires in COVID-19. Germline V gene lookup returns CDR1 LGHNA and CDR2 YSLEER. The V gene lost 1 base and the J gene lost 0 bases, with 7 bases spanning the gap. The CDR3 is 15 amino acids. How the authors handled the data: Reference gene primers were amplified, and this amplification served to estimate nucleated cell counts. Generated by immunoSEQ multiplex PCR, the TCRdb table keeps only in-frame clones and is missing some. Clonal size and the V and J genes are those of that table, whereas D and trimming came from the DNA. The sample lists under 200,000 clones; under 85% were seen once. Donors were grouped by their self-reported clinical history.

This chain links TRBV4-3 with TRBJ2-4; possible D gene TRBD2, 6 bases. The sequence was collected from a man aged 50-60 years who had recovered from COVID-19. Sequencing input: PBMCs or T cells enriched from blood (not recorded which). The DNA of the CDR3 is TGCGCCAGCAGCCAAGTGGGGGGAGCCAAAAACATTCAGTACTTC. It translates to CASSQVGGAKNIQYF.